These 18 T cell receptor beta chains share one sample of origin, sequenced in a study of cytomegalovirus exposure and HLA in healthy donors (dated by TCRdb to about 2017). Library construction relied on the immunoSEQ multiplex PCR assay. A mixture of 60 forward primers for TCR Vbeta segments and 13 reverse primers for TCR Jbeta segments was used in the multiplex PCR. Sourced from immuneACCESS, this table was stored by TCRdb with only in-frame sequences that have V and J called. A share of the clones is absent; for the studies checked, an unresolved V gene accounts for under half, and the remainder has no known explanation. The sample data list approximately 150,000 clones, and approximately 84% of these were observed just once. The ten most abundant clones make up roughly 10% of the sample. Material: PBMCs. Source of these receptors: a woman aged 55-69 years in good health and CMV-seropositive.

This chain connects TRBV6-5 to TRBJ1-1; D gene ambiguous. The ends were cut back, 4 bases at V and 8 bases at J, with 8 bases in the middle. Germline assignment: CDR1 MNHEY and CDR2 SVGAGI. This CDR3 is built from 11 residues. The CDR3, as DNA: TGTGCCAGCAGTTCGACTCTGGAAGCTTTCTTT. As protein: CASSSTLEAFF.

This chain uses TRBV7-6 with TRBJ1-6; 7 positions agree with TRBD1. The germline gives CDR1 SGHVS, CDR2 FNYEAQ. This CDR3 has 14 amino acids. V lost 4 bases and J lost 5; bases outside the gene matches: 2. Here the CDR3 DNA reads TGTGCCAGCAGCTCCGGGACAGATAATTCACCCCTCCACTTT. Its translation: CASSSGTDNSPLHF.

This clone turned up a few times. This CDR3 reads CASSLSGNQPQHF. Written as DNA, the CDR3 is TGTGCCAGCAGCTTATCAGGGAATCAGCCCCAGCATTTT. The V gene is TRBV7-2, the J gene TRBJ1-5; possibly TRBD1 for D (5 bases). V was trimmed by 2 bases and J by 4 bases, leaving 6 bases between them. The CDR3 is 13 amino acids. Germline lookup yields CDR1 SGHTA and CDR2 FQGNSA.

This chain connects TRBV6-4 to TRBJ2-3; TRBD2 is a possible D gene (5 bases). In germline, CDR1 is MRHNA, CDR2 SNTAGT. The CDR3 runs to 14 residues. Trimming shortened V by 0 bases and J by 3 bases, and 7 bases separated the two germline ends. This chain's CDR3 is CASSDSGETDTQYF. In nucleotides, the CDR3 is TGTGCCAGCAGTGACTCCGGGGAGACAGATACGCAGTATTTT.

This chain links TRBV4-1 with TRBJ2-3, with D perhaps TRBD2 (6 bases). CDR1 and CDR2 from the germline V gene are MGHRA and YSYEKL. The V end was cut by 2 bases, the J end by 1 base, with 16 bases between. This CDR3 contains 17 residues. The CDR3 is CASSQLPGRTGTDTQYF. The CDR3 coding sequence is TGCGCCAGCAGCCAATTACCCGGGAGAACCGGCACAGATACGCAGTATTTT.

The chain uses TRBV19 and TRBJ2-1; 10 bases agree with TRBD1. The CDR3 consists of 13 residues. CDR1 and CDR2 (germline): LNHDA, SQIVND (reference sequence). After removal of 9 bases from V and 15 bases from J, the junction contained 14 bases not matched to a gene. CDR3 region: CASLPGQGSGVFF. The DNA for the CDR3 is TGTGCCAGCCTACCGGGACAGGGGTCAGGGGTGTTCTTC. The full variable domain, completed using reference TRBV19 and TRBJ2-1, is DGGITQSPKYLFRKEGQNVTLSCEQNLNHDAMYWYRQDPGQGLRLIYYSQIVNDFQKGDIAEGYSVSREKKESFPLTVTSAQKNPTAFYLCASLPGQGSGVFFGPGTRLTVL.

Written as DNA, the CDR3 is TGTGCCAGCAGTCCCCCGGGACAGGAGTCCTACGAGCAGTACTTC. This encodes CASSPPGQESYEQYF. This sequence joins TRBV6-4 and TRBJ2-7; the match to TRBD1 covers 8 bases. Unmatched junction bases numbered 7, after V lost 5 bases and J lost 1 base. Germline V lookup: CDR1 MRHNA, CDR2 SNTAGT. The CDR3 contains 15 residues.

J is TRBJ2-2 and V is TRBV5-8, with TRBD1 identical over 10 bases. V dropped 4 bases and J dropped 6; count of bases not matched to a gene: 6. Germline loops: CDR1 SGHTS, CDR2 YDEGEE. The CDR3 is made up of 15 amino acids. This CDR3 is CASSQRTGGPGELFF. CDR3 coding DNA: TGTGCCAGCAGCCAACGGACAGGGGGGCCCGGGGAGCTGTTTTTT.

V is TRBV30 and J is TRBJ1-2; D is unresolved. This CDR3 is built from 15 residues. Germline CDR1 and CDR2: GTSNPN and SVGIG (reference sequence). Deletions cut 0 bases from V and 0 bases from J, with 11 bases between. This chain's CDR3 is CAWSVGEVTNYGYTF. In nucleotides, the CDR3 is TGTGCCTGGAGTGTGGGAGAGGTTACTAACTATGGCTACACCTTC.

This clone was recorded only once. Relative to the germline gene, one junction end is altered; a read error may explain this. The chain joins TRBV6-1 to TRBJ1-5; weak D call: TRBD1 (6 bases). The CDR3 is 16 residues long. Germline-derived CDR1 and CDR2 are MNHNS and SASEGT. The CDR3 DNA reads TGTGCCAGCAGAGAAGCCAGGGGTGGCTCTGGTCAGCCCCAGCATTTT. This gives the protein CASREARGGSGQPQHF.

This rearrangement joins TRBV7-9 to TRBJ2-5, with D perhaps TRBD2 (6 bases). The V gene's germline CDR1 is SEHNR and CDR2 FQNEAQ (reference sequence). Trimming removed 3 bases at V and 5 bases at J, with 13 bases between. The CDR3 sequence is 14 residues long. CDR3 bases: TGTGCCAGCAGCTTTCTCGGGAGCGGGGAGACCCAGTACTTC. Its translation is CASSFLGSGETQYF.

This clone has just one count. J is TRBJ2-1 and V is TRBV9; 13 bases match TRBD2. This CDR3 spans 18 amino acids. Germline V gives CDR1 SGDLS, CDR2 YYNGEE. V trimming: 3 bases; J trimming: 8 bases; junction bases outside the gene matches: 14. CDR3 bases: TGTGCCAGCAGCGCCTCAGAAACTAGCGGGAGGGCCTTAGATGAGCAGTTCTTC. This codes for CASSASETSGRALDEQFF.

This rearrangement joins TRBV19 to TRBJ2-7, with D hard to call. From germline, CDR1 is LNHDA and CDR2 SQIVND (reference sequence). V lost 6 bases and J 2 bases, leaving 11 bases between the germline ends. This CDR3 spans 13 amino acids. The CDR3 is CASSPGGPYEQYF. CDR3 bases: TGTGCCAGTAGCCCCGGTGGTCCCTACGAGCAGTACTTC.

This clone came up a few times. This chain links TRBV7-9 with TRBJ2-1; 14 nucleotides match TRBD2. CDR3 length equals 14 residues. Germline V gives CDR1 SEHNR, CDR2 FQNEAQ (reference sequence). The ends lost 5 bases at V and 8 bases at J; junction bases unmatched: 2. CDR3 DNA: TGTGCCAGCAGCGGACTAGCGGGAGGATATGAGCAGTTCTTC. This gives the protein CASSGLAGGYEQFF.

The rearrangement joins TRBV6-4 to TRBJ1-2; 9 nucleotides align to TRBD1. The CDR3 spans 16 residues. Germline lookup yields CDR1 MRHNA and CDR2 SNTAGT. V gave up 2 bases and J gave up 2 bases; unmatched junction bases: 6. The CDR3 DNA is TGTGCCAGCAGTGACCTCCGGGACAGGGTAAACTATGGCTACACCTTC. Its protein is CASSDLRDRVNYGYTF.

This clone was seen more than once but under ten times. V gene TRBV6-5 combines with J gene TRBJ2-7, with 7 nucleotides matching TRBD1. The germline gives CDR1 MNHEY, CDR2 SVGAGI. Trimming cost V 6 bases and J 1 base; bases outside gene matches: 3. There are 13 residues in the CDR3. In nucleotides, the CDR3 is TGTGCCAGCAGCCGGGACAGATCCTACGAGCAGTACTTC. Residues: CASSRDRSYEQYF.

This clone came up a few times. The chain has TRBV29-1 and TRBJ2-7; no firm D call. Germline V gene lookup returns CDR1 SQVTM and CDR2 ANQGSEA. CDR3 length: 13 amino acids. Trimming cost V 3 bases and J 0 bases, with 9 bases left between them. The CDR3 region has the DNA TGCAGCGTTGAGGCGGTTAGCTCCTACGAGCAGTACTTC. It specifies CSVEAVSSYEQYF.

V and J are TRBV28 and TRBJ1-2; unclear D gene. Germline values: CDR1 MDHEN, CDR2 SYDVKM. This CDR3 is 11 amino acids long. Trimming removed 3 bases at V and 6 bases at J, with 5 bases between. The CDR3 DNA reads as TGTGCCAGCAGTTTGAGGGATGGCTACACCTTC. This codes for CASSLRDGYTF.